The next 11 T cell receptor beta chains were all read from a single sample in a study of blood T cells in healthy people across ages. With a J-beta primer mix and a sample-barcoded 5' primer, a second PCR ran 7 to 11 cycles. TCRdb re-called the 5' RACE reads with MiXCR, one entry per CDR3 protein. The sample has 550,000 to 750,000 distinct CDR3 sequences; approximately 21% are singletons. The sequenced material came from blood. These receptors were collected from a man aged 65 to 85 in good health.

The CDR3 DNA sequence: TGTGCCAGCAGCCAACCGGGACCTAACACTGAAGCTTTCTTT. Translated: CASSQPGPNTEAFF. V is TRBV3-1 and J is TRBJ1-1, with D possibly being TRBD1 (5 bases). The CDR3 runs to 14 residues. Between the trimmed V and J ends, which lost 2 bases and 2 bases, there was a span of 9 bases. Germline CDR1 and CDR2: LGHDT and YNNKEL (reference sequence).

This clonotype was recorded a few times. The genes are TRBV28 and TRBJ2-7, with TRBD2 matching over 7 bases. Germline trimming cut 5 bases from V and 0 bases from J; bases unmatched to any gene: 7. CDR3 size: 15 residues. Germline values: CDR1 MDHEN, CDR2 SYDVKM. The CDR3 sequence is CASSPLTSVSYEQYF. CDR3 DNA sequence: TGTGCCAGCAGTCCTTTAACTAGCGTCTCCTACGAGCAGTACTTC.

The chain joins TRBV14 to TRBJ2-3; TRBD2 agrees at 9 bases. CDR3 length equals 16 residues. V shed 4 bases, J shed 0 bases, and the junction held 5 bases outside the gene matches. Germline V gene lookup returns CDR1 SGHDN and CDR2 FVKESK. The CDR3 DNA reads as TGTGCCAGCAGCCCCGGACTAGCGCCCAGCACAGATACGCAGTATTTT. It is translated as CASSPGLAPSTDTQYF.

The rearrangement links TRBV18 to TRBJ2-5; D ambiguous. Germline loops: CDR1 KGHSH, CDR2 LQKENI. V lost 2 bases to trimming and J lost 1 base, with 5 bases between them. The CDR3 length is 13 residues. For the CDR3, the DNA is TGTGCCAGCTCACCAAGCATCCAAGAGACCCAGTACTTC. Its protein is CASSPSIQETQYF.

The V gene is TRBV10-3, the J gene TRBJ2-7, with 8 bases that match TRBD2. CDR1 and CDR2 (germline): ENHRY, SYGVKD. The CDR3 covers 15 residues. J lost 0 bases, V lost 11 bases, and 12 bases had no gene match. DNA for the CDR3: TGTGCCTCGCGGGAGGAAGGGCGTAGCTCCTACGAGCAGTACTTC. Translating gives CASREEGRSSYEQYF.

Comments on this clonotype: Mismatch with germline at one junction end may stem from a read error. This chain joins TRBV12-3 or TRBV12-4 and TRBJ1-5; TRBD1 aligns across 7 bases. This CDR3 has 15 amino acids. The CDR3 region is CASSLDRGSNQAQHF. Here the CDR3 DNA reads TGTGCCAGCAGTTTAGACAGGGGAAGCAATCAGGCCCAGCATTTT.

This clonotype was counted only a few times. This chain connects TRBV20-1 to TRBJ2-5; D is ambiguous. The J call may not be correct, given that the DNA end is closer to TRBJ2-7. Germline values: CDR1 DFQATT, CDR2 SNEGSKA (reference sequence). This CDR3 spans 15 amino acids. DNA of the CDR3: TGCAGTGCTACGACCCGTGCGCTTACTACCTACGAGCAGTACTTC. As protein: CSATTRALTTYEQYF.

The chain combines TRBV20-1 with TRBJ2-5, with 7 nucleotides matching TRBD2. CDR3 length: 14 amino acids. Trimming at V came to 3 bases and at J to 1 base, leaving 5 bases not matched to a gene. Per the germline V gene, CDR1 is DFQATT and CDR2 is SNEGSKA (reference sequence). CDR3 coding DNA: TGCAGTGCTAGTGGGGGGGATTTCCAAGAGACCCAGTACTTC. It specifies CSASGGDFQETQYF.

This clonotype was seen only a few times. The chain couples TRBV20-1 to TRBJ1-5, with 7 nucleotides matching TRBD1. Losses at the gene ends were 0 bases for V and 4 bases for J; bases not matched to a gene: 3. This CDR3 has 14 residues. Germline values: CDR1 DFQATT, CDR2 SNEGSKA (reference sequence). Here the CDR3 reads CSARDTGANQPQHF. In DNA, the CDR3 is TGCAGTGCTAGAGACACAGGGGCAAATCAGCCCCAGCATTTT.

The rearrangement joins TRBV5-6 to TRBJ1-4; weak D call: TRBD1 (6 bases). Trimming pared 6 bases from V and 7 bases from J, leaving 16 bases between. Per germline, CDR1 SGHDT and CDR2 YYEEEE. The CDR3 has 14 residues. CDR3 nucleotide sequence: TGTGCCAGCACCCTACAGGGTACGGGTGAAAAACTGTTTTTT. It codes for CASTLQGTGEKLFF. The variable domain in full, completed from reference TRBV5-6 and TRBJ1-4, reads DAGVTQSPTHLIKTRGQQVTLRCSPKSGHDTVSWYQQALGQGPQFIFQYYEEEERQRGNFPDRFSGHQFPNYSSELNVNALLLGDSALYLCASTLQGTGEKLFFGSGTQLSVL.

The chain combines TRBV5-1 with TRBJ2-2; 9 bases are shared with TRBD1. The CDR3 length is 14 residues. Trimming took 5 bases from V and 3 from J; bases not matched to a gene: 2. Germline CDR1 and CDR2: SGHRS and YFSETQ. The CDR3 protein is CASRQGADTGELFF. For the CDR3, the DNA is TGCGCCAGCAGACAGGGGGCAGACACCGGGGAGCTGTTTTTT.